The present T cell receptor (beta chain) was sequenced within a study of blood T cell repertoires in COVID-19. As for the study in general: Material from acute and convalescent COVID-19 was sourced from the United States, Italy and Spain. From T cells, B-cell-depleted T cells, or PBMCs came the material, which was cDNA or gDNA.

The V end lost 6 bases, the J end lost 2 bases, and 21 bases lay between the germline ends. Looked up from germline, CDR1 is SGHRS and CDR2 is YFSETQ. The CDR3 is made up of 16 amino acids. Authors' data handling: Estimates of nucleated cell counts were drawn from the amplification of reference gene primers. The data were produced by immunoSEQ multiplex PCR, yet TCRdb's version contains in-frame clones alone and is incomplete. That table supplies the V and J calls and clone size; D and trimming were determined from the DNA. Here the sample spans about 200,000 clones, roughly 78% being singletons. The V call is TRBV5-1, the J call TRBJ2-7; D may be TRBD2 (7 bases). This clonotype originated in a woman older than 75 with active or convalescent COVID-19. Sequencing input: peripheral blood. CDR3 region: CASKMTGGQLPYEQYF. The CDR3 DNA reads TGCGCCAGCAAGATGACGGGGGGCCAACTTCCCTACGAGCAGTACTTC.